Below, one T cell receptor (beta chain) is given with its context. Assay execution proceeded at the deep level. TCRdb's table, derived via immunoSEQ multiplex PCR, lists solely in-frame clones and lacks some. The sample includes under 2.5 million clones, under 95% of them seen just once. The sample originates from a study of shared clonotypes between healthy human individuals. Study-level background: The plates for each donor numbered three CD4 naive, three CD4 memory, two CD8 naive and one CD8 memory.

Every contributor of samples was a Caucasian grown-up residing in Nashville, Tennessee. Naive CD45RA+ and memory CD45RA-negative subsets were split from CD4+ cells. The CDR3 has 13 amino acids. Germline assignment: CDR1 MDHEN and CDR2 SYDVKM. V was clipped by 4 bases and J by 6 bases, with 10 bases between them. This clonotype was sampled from a man younger than 30 in good health. Some clones in this sample may be carry-over from other donors' samples. Sequencing was performed on naive CD4+ T cells from PBMCs. The subset denotes: CD45RA+ positively selected. This chain uses TRBV28 with TRBJ2-1, with a possible D match to TRBD2 (6 bases). The CDR3 coding sequence is TGTGCCAGCAGTTCGCCGGGAGTCAATGAGCAGTTCTTC. This gives the protein CASSSPGVNEQFF.